Presented here are 26 T cell receptor beta chains from one specimen sequenced in a study of T cell changes during pregnancy in multiple sclerosis. Only in-frame clones appear in the TCRdb table, and some are missing; sequencing was by immunoSEQ multiplex PCR. Here the sample spans fewer than 40,000 clones, roughly 91% being singletons. The specimen was CD4+ T cells from peripheral blood mononuclear cells, collected in the second trimester of pregnancy. Receptors were obtained from a female donor in good health, enrolled as a control in a pregnancy study.

The genes are TRBV5-6 and TRBJ1-4; the D gene is possibly TRBD1 (6 bases). This CDR3 region has 15 residues. V was shortened by 4 bases and J by 4 bases, with 14 bases between the two germline ends. CDR1 is SGHDT, CDR2 YYEEEE, per germline. The CDR3: CASSPIGQLNEKLFF. The DNA for the CDR3 is TGTGCCAGCAGCCCCATCGGACAGCTTAATGAAAAACTGTTTTTT.

V is TRBV7-9 and J is TRBJ1-5; TRBD1 matches at 9 bases. This CDR3 region has 15 residues. The junction had 8 bases not matched to a gene; V was cut back by 4 bases and J by 7 bases. Per the germline V gene, CDR1 is SEHNR and CDR2 is FQNEAQ (reference sequence). CDR3 region: CASSWGTGYGQPQHF. Here the CDR3 DNA reads TGTGCCAGCAGCTGGGGGACAGGGTACGGACAGCCCCAGCATTTT.

This clone came up a few times. This chain joins TRBV5-5 and TRBJ2-7; TRBD2 might be the D (6 bases). There are 14 residues in the CDR3. The ends were cut back, 4 bases at V and 4 bases at J, with 15 bases in the middle. The germline CDR1 and CDR2 sequences are SGHKS and YYEKEE (reference sequence). As DNA, the CDR3 is TGTGCCAGCAGCCCGGGCCCTGCGGGGTACGAGCAGTACTTC. Translation: CASSPGPAGYEQYF. Looking up the rest from reference TRBV5-5 and TRBJ2-7 gives the full variable domain: DAGVTQSPTHLIKTRGQQVTLRCSPISGHKSVSWYQQVLGQGPQFIFQYYEKEERGRGNFPDRFSARQFPNYSSELNVNALLLGDSALYLCASSPGPAGYEQYFGPGTRLTVT.

This chain's CDR3 is CASSLTHGVDTGELFF. CDR3 nucleotide sequence: TGTGCCAGCAGCTTAACCCACGGGGTGGACACCGGGGAGCTGTTTTTT. This chain joins TRBV7-9 and TRBJ2-2, with a tentative D call TRBD2 (5 bases). Germline values: CDR1 SEHNR, CDR2 FQNEAQ (reference sequence). The ends were cut back, 2 bases at V and 3 bases at J, with 13 bases in the middle. This CDR3 spans 16 amino acids.

The chain carries TRBV6-1 and TRBJ1-2; weak D call: TRBD1 (6 bases). The V gene's germline CDR1 is MNHNS and CDR2 SASEGT. This CDR3 is 14 amino acids long. Trimming took 6 bases from V and 4 from J, leaving 15 bases between them. The CDR3 DNA is TGTGCCAGCAGCGAGCAAGACAGGATCTATGGCTACACCTTC. Encoded protein: CASSEQDRIYGYTF.

The genes are TRBV28 and TRBJ1-2, with 7 bases identical to TRBD1. The CDR3 is 14 residues long. Trimming at V came to 3 bases and at J to 4 bases, leaving 5 bases not matched to a gene. The germline gives CDR1 MDHEN, CDR2 SYDVKM. The DNA of the CDR3 is TGTGCCAGCAGTTTGGGACAGAGGCGCTATGGCTACACCTTC. Its translation is CASSLGQRRYGYTF.

This sequence joins TRBV9 and TRBJ2-5; a possible D gene is TRBD1 (6 bases). Trimming shortened V by 0 bases and J by 1 base, and 13 bases separated the two germline ends. Germline CDR1 and CDR2: SGDLS and YYNGEE. The CDR3 consists of 16 residues. The CDR3: CASSVDPQGPQETQYF. CDR3 in DNA: TGTGCCAGCAGCGTAGACCCACAGGGACCCCAAGAGACCCAGTACTTC.

The chain uses TRBV19 and TRBJ2-3; 10 bases line up with TRBD1. The J segment lost 3 bases and the V segment lost 2 bases, leaving 8 bases of the junction unmatched. Germline V gene data show CDR1 as LNHDA and CDR2 as SQIVND (reference sequence). The CDR3 runs 17 residues. This CDR3 is CASSISTGGIGTDTQYF. The CDR3 bases are TGTGCCAGTAGTATATCGACAGGGGGCATTGGTACAGATACGCAGTATTTT.

V gene TRBV21-1 combines with J gene TRBJ1-2; TRBD1, as called in the table, went unchecked against the DNA. TRBV21-1 is termed a pseudogene. CDR3 length: 14 residues. CDR3 sequence (DNA): TGTGCCAGCAGCAGGGGGACAGGGGGGCATGGCTACACCTTC. Translation gives CASSRGTGGHGYTF.

V usage is TRBV27 and J usage is TRBJ1-6, with D possibly TRBD1 on 6 matching bases. Deletions cut 3 bases from V and 0 bases from J, with 15 bases between. CDR1 and CDR2 from the germline V gene are MNHEY and SMNVEV (reference sequence). The CDR3 loop spans 18 amino acids. For the CDR3, the DNA is TGTGCCAGCAGTTTCGGGACACCGTTAAGCTCCTATAATTCACCCCTCCACTTT. Amino acid sequence: CASSFGTPLSSYNSPLHF.

For the CDR3, the DNA is TGTGCCAGCAGCTTAAGCGGGACAGTGGGCGAGCAGTACTTC. Protein: CASSLSGTVGEQYF. V and J are TRBV7-3 and TRBJ2-7; possible D gene TRBD1, 7 bases. This CDR3 spans 14 amino acids. The V and J ends lost 1 base and 6 bases respectively, with 13 bases between them. Germline lookup yields CDR1 SGHTA and CDR2 FQGTGA. Filled out from reference TRBV7-3 and TRBJ2-7, the complete variable domain reads GAGVSQTPSNKVTEKGKYVELRCDPISGHTALYWYRQSLGQGPEFLIYFQGTGAADDSGLPNDRFFAVRPEGSVSTLKIQRTERGDSAVYLCASSLSGTVGEQYFGPGTRLTVT.

This chain joins TRBV5-4 and TRBJ2-1; TRBD2 matches 11 bases. The CDR3 spans 16 residues. CDR1 and CDR2 from the germline V gene are SGHNT and YYREEE (reference sequence). The V segment lost 3 bases and the J segment 6 bases; nucleotides outside the gene matches: 8. The CDR3 DNA follows: TGTGCCAGCAGCTCGAAACTAGCGGGAGAGGGCAATGAGCAGTTCTTC. Its translation: CASSSKLAGEGNEQFF.

The chain carries TRBV27 and TRBJ1-4; maybe TRBD1 (5 bases). V shed 8 bases and J shed 6 bases, with 16 bases lying between them. The CDR3 totals 14 residues. CDR1 MNHEY and CDR2 SMNVEV come from the germline V gene (reference sequence). This chain's CDR3 is CASRGRGGYEKLFF. CDR3 DNA sequence: TGTGCCAGCCGCGGGCGGGGGGGTTATGAAAAACTGTTTTTT.

The chain couples TRBV7-8 to TRBJ1-4; D is unclear. Germline CDR1 SGHVS, CDR2 FQNEAQ. The V and J ends lost 4 bases and 8 bases respectively, with 8 bases between them. The CDR3 extends over 12 amino acids. The CDR3 region is CASSSDGEKLFF. The CDR3 DNA is TGTGCCAGCAGCTCCGACGGGGAAAAACTGTTTTTT.

There are a few counts of this clone. The gene calls are TRBV18 and TRBJ2-2; no clear D. Deletions cut 5 bases from V and 7 bases from J, with 5 bases between. This CDR3 comprises 11 residues. CDR1 is KGHSH, CDR2 LQKENI, per germline. As DNA, the CDR3 is TGTGCCAGCTCAGCGGACGGGGAGCTGTTTTTT. Protein: CASSADGELFF.

This clone was observed a few times. V and J are TRBV11-2 and TRBJ1-1, with D unresolved. The CDR3 consists of 13 residues. Trimming removed 1 base at V and 3 bases at J, with 6 bases between. Germline CDR1 SGHAT, CDR2 FQNNGV. The CDR3 DNA is TGTGCCAGCAGCTTAGCTACTTACACTGAAGCTTTCTTT. It encodes CASSLATYTEAFF.

The rearrangement joins TRBV5-4 to TRBJ2-7; tentatively, D is TRBD2 (5 bases). CDR3 length: 14 amino acids. Germline-derived CDR1 and CDR2 are SGHNT and YYREEE (reference sequence). The V and J ends lost 3 bases and 4 bases respectively, with 14 bases between them. The CDR3 DNA sequence: TGTGCCAGCAGCTCCATCGGGGTGTCATACGAGCAGTACTTC. Translated, it gives CASSSIGVSYEQYF. Full variable domain (rest looked up from reference TRBV5-4 and TRBJ2-7): ETGVTQSPTHLIKTRGQQVTLRCSSQSGHNTVSWYQQALGQGPQFIFQYYREEENGRGNFPPRFSGLQFPNYSSELNVNALELDDSALYLCASSSIGVSYEQYFGPGTRLTVT.

This rearrangement joins TRBV11-2 to TRBJ2-7; possible D gene TRBD1, 5 bases. The CDR3 is 15 amino acids. Germline V CDR1 and CDR2: SGHAT, FQNNGV. The germline V and J ends were trimmed by 2 bases and 4 bases, with 15 bases remaining between them. CDR3 loop: CASSLSAGLIYEQYF. The DNA for the CDR3 is TGTGCCAGCAGCTTATCGGCAGGGCTGATTTACGAGCAGTACTTC.

The rearrangement joins TRBV5-8 to TRBJ2-2, with TRBD2 matching over 9 bases. CDR1 is SGHTS, CDR2 YDEGEE, per germline. The CDR3 length is 17 residues. With 2 bases clipped from V and 1 base from J, the junction kept 6 bases outside the gene matches. CDR3 sequence reads: CASSFWLAGKNTGELFF. CDR3 nucleotide sequence: TGTGCCAGCAGCTTTTGGCTAGCGGGGAAGAACACCGGGGAGCTGTTTTTT.

The chain is built from TRBV5-1 and TRBJ2-1; 12 nucleotides line up with TRBD2. The CDR3 spans 16 residues. Germline V gives CDR1 SGHRS, CDR2 YFSETQ. V gave up 3 bases and J gave up 5 bases; unmatched junction bases: 6. The CDR3 DNA sequence: TGCGCCAGCAGCTACCTAGCGGGGGGGAACAACAATGAGCAGTTCTTC. It is translated as CASSYLAGGNNNEQFF. Supplemented by reference TRBV5-1 and TRBJ2-1, the full variable domain reads KAGVTQTPRYLIKTRGQQVTLSCSPISGHRSVSWYQQTPGQGLQFLFEYFSETQRNKGNFPGRFSGRQFSNSRSEMNVSTLELGDSALYLCASSYLAGGNNNEQFFGPGTRLTVL.

V usage is TRBV7-6 and J usage is TRBJ1-3; D gene ambiguous. The CDR3 has 11 residues. The germline CDR1 and CDR2 sequences are SGHVS and FNYEAQ. V was clipped by 4 bases and J by 8 bases, with 6 bases between them. The CDR3 DNA is TGTGCCAGCAGCTCGGAGGACACCATATATTTT. Translated: CASSSEDTIYF.

This chain joins TRBV6-1 and TRBJ1-1; weak D call: TRBD1 (5 bases). The germline gives CDR1 MNHNS, CDR2 SASEGT. The CDR3 has 12 amino acids. Deletions cut 1 base from V and 6 bases from J, with 6 bases between. CDR3 sequence: CASSEEGAEAFF. In DNA, the CDR3 is TGTGCCAGCAGTGAAGAAGGGGCTGAAGCTTTCTTT.

This sequence joins TRBV6-1 and TRBJ1-5; 8 positions match TRBD1. The CDR3 runs to 14 residues. The germline gives CDR1 MNHNS, CDR2 SASEGT. V lost 3 bases, J lost 16 bases, and 14 bases stayed unmatched. The DNA of the CDR3 is TGTGCCAGCAGTGACCCCGGGACAGGCGGCGGATTCCATTTT. It yields the protein CASSDPGTGGGFHF.

V usage is TRBV4-1 and J usage is TRBJ2-1; the D is unclear. Per the germline V gene, CDR1 is MGHRA and CDR2 is YSYEKL. Trimming removed 4 bases at V and 0 bases at J, with 10 bases between. The CDR3 consists of 15 residues. Here the CDR3 reads CASSRSDSSYNEQFF. CDR3 nucleotide sequence: TGCGCCAGCAGCCGCAGCGATAGCTCCTACAATGAGCAGTTCTTC.

V usage is TRBV7-6 and J usage is TRBJ2-1, with 11 bases identical to TRBD2. Germline V gene sequence: CDR1 SGHVS, CDR2 FNYEAQ. The V and J ends lost 1 base and 8 bases, in that order; junction bases with no gene match: 4. The CDR3 loop spans 15 amino acids. CDR3 loop: CASSLGLAGLDEQFF. The CDR3, as DNA: TGTGCCAGCAGCTTAGGACTAGCGGGACTGGATGAGCAGTTCTTC.

The genes are TRBV6-1 and TRBJ2-2, with TRBD1 identical over 7 bases. CDR1 and CDR2 from the germline V gene are MNHNS and SASEGT. With 6 bases clipped from V and 6 bases from J, the junction kept 4 bases outside the gene matches. This CDR3 is 13 amino acids long. In nucleotides, the CDR3 is TGTGCCAGCAGGACCCAGGGGGCCGGGGAGCTGTTTTTT. Encoded protein: CASRTQGAGELFF.